This T cell receptor (beta chain) was obtained from a study of blood T cell repertoires in COVID-19. Study overall: The study drew acute and convalescent COVID-19 samples from the United States, Italy and Spain.

Participant reports of clinical history set cohort assignment. Two negative PCRs, clearance, or symptom resolution had been documented for recovered Cohort 3 donors. The CDR3 is 12 residues long. Trimming stripped 0 bases from V and 6 bases from J, with 4 bases between. CDR1 is SGHAT, CDR2 FQNNGV, per germline. Repertoires were generated with immunoSEQ multiplex PCR, while TCRdb's copy carries only in-frame clones and drops some. The sample holds roughly 370,000 clones; roughly 89% are singletons and the top ten take 10%. The specimen sequenced was PBMCs or T cells enriched from blood (not recorded which). The chain links TRBV11-2 to TRBJ2-3; D is undetermined. The sequence came from a woman aged 50 to 60 who had recovered from COVID-19. The CDR3 region has the DNA TGTGCCAGCAGCTTAGACGCGGATACGCAGTATTTT. It is translated as CASSLDADTQYF.